A single sample gave rise to the 13 T cell receptor beta chains below, sequenced in a study of regulatory T cells. Study-wide findings and caveats: In CD3G-deficient patients, conventional CD4+ T cells were enriched for hydrophobic CDR3 residues at positions 6 and 7.

The antigens for these receptors are not known. The PCR used 52 TRBV and 13 TRBJ primers. The data were produced by immunoSEQ multiplex PCR, yet TCRdb's version contains in-frame clones alone and is incomplete. The sample yields about 32,000 clones, about 91% seen once. Sequenced sample: conventional CD4+ T cells sorted from blood. Receptors originate from a person between 18 and 30 years old with CD3G deficiency.

The V gene is TRBV6-1, the J gene TRBJ1-1, with D perhaps matching TRBD1 (6 bases). The CDR3 consists of 14 residues. CDR1 is MNHNS, CDR2 SASEGT, per germline. Trimming stripped 0 bases from V and 8 bases from J, with 13 bases between. The CDR3 bases are TGTGCCAGCAGTGAAGCAACAGGGAGGAGGGAAGCTTTCTTT. Translated, it gives CASSEATGRREAFF.

The V and J genes are TRBV6-1 and TRBJ2-7; the D is unclear. V lost 4 bases and J 2 bases, leaving 9 bases between the germline ends. Per the germline V gene, CDR1 is MNHNS and CDR2 is SASEGT. This CDR3 contains 13 residues. CDR3 sequence reads: CASSVGRTYEQYF. In nucleotides, the CDR3 is TGTGCCAGCAGTGTAGGCAGAACCTACGAGCAGTACTTC.

V gene TRBV7-9 combines with J gene TRBJ1-2; TRBD1 might be the D (6 bases). Trimming took 5 bases from V and 0 from J, leaving 16 bases between them. The germline CDR1 and CDR2 sequences are SEHNR and FQNEAQ (reference sequence). This CDR3 contains 16 residues. The CDR3 region is CASSPNSGASNYGYTF. CDR3 nucleotide sequence: TGTGCCAGCAGCCCGAACTCGGGGGCCTCTAACTATGGCTACACCTTC.

The V call is TRBV19, the J call TRBJ1-2; the match to TRBD1 covers 10 bases. The CDR3 length is 14 residues. Losses at the gene ends were 4 bases for V and 6 bases for J; bases not matched to a gene: 5. CDR1 LNHDA and CDR2 SQIVND come from the germline V gene (reference sequence). The CDR3 region has the DNA TGTGCCAGTAGTAGGGACAGGGGACGTGATGGCTACACCTTC. This translates into CASSRDRGRDGYTF.

The CDR3 is CASSTSGDTQYF. The CDR3 DNA reads TGTGCCAGCAGCACCAGTGGAGATACGCAGTATTTT. V and J are TRBV7-8 and TRBJ2-3, with no clear D. Germline loops: CDR1 SGHVS, CDR2 FQNEAQ. CDR3 size: 12 residues. Trimming stripped 5 bases from V and 5 bases from J, with 8 bases between.

This rearrangement joins TRBV29-1 to TRBJ2-1, with 8 bases fitting TRBD2. Germline V gene lookup returns CDR1 SQVTM and CDR2 ANQGSEA. The CDR3 is 13 residues long. With V trimmed by 3 bases and J by 9 bases, 7 bases remained unmatched. The CDR3 bases are TGCAGCGTTGACGTCGGGAGGGCCGGTGAGCAGTTCTTC. Amino acids: CSVDVGRAGEQFF.

The chain carries TRBV18 and TRBJ2-1; the D gene is possibly TRBD2 (5 bases). CDR3 size: 21 residues. V gave up 6 bases and J gave up 0 bases, with 30 bases separating them. Germline loops: CDR1 KGHSH, CDR2 LQKENI. The CDR3 nucleotides read TGTGCCAGCTCGAACAACCCTTGGAGGCCCGAGAGGAAAAGCTCCTACAATGAGCAGTTCTTC. Amino acids: CASSNNPWRPERKSSYNEQFF. Looking up the rest from reference TRBV18 and TRBJ2-1 gives the full variable domain: NAGVMQNPRHLVRRRGQEARLRCSPMKGHSHVYWYRQLPEEGLKFMVYLQKENIIDESGMPKERFSAEFPKEGPSILRIQQVVRGDSAAYFCASSNNPWRPERKSSYNEQFFGPGTRLTVL.

The V gene is TRBV6-1, the J gene TRBJ2-4, with 10 bases matching TRBD1. Trimming cost V 3 bases and J 2 bases; bases outside gene matches: 4. The length of the CDR3 is 16 residues. CDR1 MNHNS and CDR2 SASEGT come from the germline V gene. CDR3 nucleotides: TGTGCCAGCAGTGAGGGACAGGGGTTGACCAAAAACATTCAGTACTTC. Its translation: CASSEGQGLTKNIQYF.

Notes on this clone: In the same sample, other DNA sequences code for this CDR3. The chain has TRBV5-1 and TRBJ2-6; the match to TRBD1 covers 7 bases. This CDR3 has 16 residues. CDR1 SGHRS and CDR2 YFSETQ come from the germline V gene. With 2 bases clipped from V and 4 bases from J, the junction kept 6 bases outside the gene matches. In DNA form, the CDR3 reads TGCGCCAGCAGCTTAGGACAGGAGGCCGGGGCCAACGTCCTGACTTTC. Amino acids: CASSLGQEAGANVLTF.

The gene calls are TRBV19 and TRBJ2-1; TRBD2 matches at 7 bases. Germline CDR1 LNHDA, CDR2 SQIVND (reference sequence). This CDR3 is 16 amino acids long. J gave up 7 bases and V 4 bases, and 13 bases lay outside the gene matches. CDR3 sequence: CASSRRSAGSGNEQFF. DNA of the CDR3: TGTGCCAGTAGTAGACGATCAGCGGGAAGTGGGAATGAGCAGTTCTTC.

The V and J genes are TRBV5-1 and TRBJ2-1, with D possibly being TRBD2 (7 bases). The V gene's germline CDR1 is SGHRS and CDR2 YFSETQ. The CDR3 totals 15 residues. The V end was cut by 5 bases, the J end by 10 bases, with 22 bases between. The CDR3 coding sequence is TGCGCCAGCAGTCTGCCGGGGGGCTCCTTAGGCGAGCAGTTCTTC. Translation: CASSLPGGSLGEQFF.

The chain joins TRBV10-3 to TRBJ1-1; 7 positions match TRBD1. The V segment lost 3 bases and the J segment 4 bases; nucleotides outside the gene matches: 2. The CDR3 length is 13 residues. The germline V gene encodes CDR1 ENHRY and CDR2 SYGVKD. The CDR3 DNA sequence: TGTGCCATCAGTGAACGACAGGGCACTGAAGCTTTCTTT. As protein: CAISERQGTEAFF.

The rearrangement uses TRBV5-1 and TRBJ2-3, with TRBD2 as a possible D gene (5 bases). CDR3 length equals 14 residues. In germline, CDR1 is SGHRS, CDR2 YFSETQ. V was pared by 4 bases and J by 7 bases, with 16 bases between. CDR3 nucleotides: TGCGCCAGCAGCCCCTCGGTCGGGGTAAATACGCAGTATTTT. Encoded protein: CASSPSVGVNTQYF.